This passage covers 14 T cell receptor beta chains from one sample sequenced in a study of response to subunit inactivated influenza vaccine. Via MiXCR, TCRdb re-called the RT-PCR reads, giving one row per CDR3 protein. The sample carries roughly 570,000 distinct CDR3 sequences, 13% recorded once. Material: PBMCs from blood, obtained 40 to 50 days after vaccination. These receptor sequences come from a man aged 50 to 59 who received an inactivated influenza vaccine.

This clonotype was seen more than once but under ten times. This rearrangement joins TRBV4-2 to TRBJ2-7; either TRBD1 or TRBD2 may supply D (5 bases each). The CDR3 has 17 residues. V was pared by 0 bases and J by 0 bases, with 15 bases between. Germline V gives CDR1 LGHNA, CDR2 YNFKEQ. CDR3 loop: CASSQDVGTLGSYEQYF. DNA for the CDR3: TGTGCCAGCAGCCAAGACGTAGGGACCCTAGGCTCCTACGAGCAGTACTTC.

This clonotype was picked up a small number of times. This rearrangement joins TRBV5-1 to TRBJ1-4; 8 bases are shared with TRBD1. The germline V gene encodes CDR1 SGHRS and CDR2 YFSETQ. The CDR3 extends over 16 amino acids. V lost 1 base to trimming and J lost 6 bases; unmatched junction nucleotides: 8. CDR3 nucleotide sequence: TGCGCCAGCAGCTTGAGGGCAGGGGGCCGATATGAAAAACTGTTTTTT. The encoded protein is CASSLRAGGRYEKLFF.

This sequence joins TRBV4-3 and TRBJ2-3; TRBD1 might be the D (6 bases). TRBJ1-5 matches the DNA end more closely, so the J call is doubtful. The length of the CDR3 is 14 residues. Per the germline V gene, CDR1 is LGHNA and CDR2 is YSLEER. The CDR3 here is CASSPGGAGDTQHF. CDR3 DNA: TGCGCCAGCAGCCCCGGGGGGGCCGGAGATACGCAGCATTTT.

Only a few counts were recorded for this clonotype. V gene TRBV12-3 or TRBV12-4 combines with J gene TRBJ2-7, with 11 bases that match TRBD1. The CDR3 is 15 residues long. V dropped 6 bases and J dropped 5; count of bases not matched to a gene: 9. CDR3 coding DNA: TGTGCCAGCAGCCAAAGGACAGGGGGCTTCCACGAGCAGTACTTC. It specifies CASSQRTGGFHEQYF.

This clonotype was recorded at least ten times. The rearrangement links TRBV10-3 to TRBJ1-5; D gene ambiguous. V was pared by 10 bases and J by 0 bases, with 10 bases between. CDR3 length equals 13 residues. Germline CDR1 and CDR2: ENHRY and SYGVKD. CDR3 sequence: CATVGDSNQPQHF. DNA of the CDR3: TGTGCCACCGTTGGCGATAGCAATCAGCCCCAGCATTTT.

In DNA, the CDR3 is TGTGCCAGCAGCTCCCCGGGGGGGTCACGCTACGAGCAGTACTTC. Protein sequence: CASSSPGGSRYEQYF. The chain links TRBV7-2 to TRBJ2-7, with 8 bases matching TRBD2. V lost 4 bases to trimming and J lost 3 bases; unmatched junction nucleotides: 8. Germline lookup yields CDR1 SGHTA and CDR2 FQGNSA. The CDR3 length is 15 residues.

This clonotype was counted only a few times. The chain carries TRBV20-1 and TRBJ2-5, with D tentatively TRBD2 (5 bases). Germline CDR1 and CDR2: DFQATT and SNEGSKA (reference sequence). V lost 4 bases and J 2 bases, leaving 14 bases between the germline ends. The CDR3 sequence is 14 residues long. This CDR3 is CSANSGTHQETQYF. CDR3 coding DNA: TGCAGTGCTAACAGCGGAACGCATCAAGAGACCCAGTACTTC.

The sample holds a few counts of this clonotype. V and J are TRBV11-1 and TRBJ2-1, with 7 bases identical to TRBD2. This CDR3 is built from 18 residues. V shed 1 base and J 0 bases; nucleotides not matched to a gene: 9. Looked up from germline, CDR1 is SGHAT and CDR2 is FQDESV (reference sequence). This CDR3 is CASSLGPWGGGSYNEQFF. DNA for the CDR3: TGTGCCAGCAGCTTAGGACCTTGGGGCGGGGGCTCCTACAATGAGCAGTTCTTC.

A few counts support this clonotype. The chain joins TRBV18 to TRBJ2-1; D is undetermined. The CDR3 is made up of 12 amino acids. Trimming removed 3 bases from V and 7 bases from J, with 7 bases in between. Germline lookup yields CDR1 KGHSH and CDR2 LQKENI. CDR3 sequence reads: CASSPTRNEQFF. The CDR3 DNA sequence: TGTGCCAGCTCACCTACTCGGAATGAGCAGTTCTTC.

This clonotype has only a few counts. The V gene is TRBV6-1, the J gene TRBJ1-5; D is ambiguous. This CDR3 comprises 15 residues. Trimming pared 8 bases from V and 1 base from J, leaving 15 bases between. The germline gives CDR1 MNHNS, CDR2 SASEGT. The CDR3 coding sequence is TGTGCCAGCGGCCCCTACACGGGGAGCAATCAGCCCCAGCATTTT. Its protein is CASGPYTGSNQPQHF.

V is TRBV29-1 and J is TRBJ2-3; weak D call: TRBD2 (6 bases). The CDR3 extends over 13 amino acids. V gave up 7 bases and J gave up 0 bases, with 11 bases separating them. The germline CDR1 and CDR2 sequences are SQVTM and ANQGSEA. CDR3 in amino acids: CSEGRTSTDTQYF. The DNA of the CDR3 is TGCAGCGAAGGGAGGACCAGCACAGATACGCAGTATTTT.

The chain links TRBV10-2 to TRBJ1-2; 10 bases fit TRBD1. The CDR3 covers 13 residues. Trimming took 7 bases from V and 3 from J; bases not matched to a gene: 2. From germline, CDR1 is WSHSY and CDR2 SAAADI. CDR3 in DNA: TGCGCCAGCACCGGGACAGGGGACTATGGCTACACCTTC. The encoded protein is CASTGTGDYGYTF.

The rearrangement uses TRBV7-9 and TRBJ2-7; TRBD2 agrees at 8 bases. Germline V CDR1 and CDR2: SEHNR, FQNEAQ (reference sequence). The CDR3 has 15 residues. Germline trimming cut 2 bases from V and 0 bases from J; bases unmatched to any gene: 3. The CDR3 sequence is CASSLKGLGSYEQYF. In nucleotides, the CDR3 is TGTGCCAGCAGCTTAAAGGGACTAGGCTCCTACGAGCAGTACTTC.

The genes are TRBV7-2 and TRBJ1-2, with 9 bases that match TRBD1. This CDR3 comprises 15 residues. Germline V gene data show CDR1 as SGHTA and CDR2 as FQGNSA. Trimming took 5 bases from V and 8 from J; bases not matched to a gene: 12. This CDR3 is CASSLNRGQGGGYTF. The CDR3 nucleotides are TGTGCCAGCAGCCTAAATCGGGGACAGGGTGGAGGCTACACCTTC. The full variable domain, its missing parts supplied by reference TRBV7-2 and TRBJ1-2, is GAGVSQSPSNKVTEKGKDVELRCDPISGHTALYWYRQSLGQGLEFLIYFQGNSAPDKSGLPSDRFSAERTGGSVSTLTIQRTQQEDSAVYLCASSLNRGQGGGYTFGSGTRLTVV.